Presented here are 17 T cell receptor beta chains from one specimen sequenced in a study of tumor T cells in aggressive B-cell lymphoma. Sequenced by immunoSEQ multiplex PCR; TCRdb stores in-frame clones only, minus some. The sample lists some 10,000 clones; approximately 85% were seen once. The sequencing input was tumor tissue. The receptors were gathered from an adult with diffuse large B cell lymphoma.

V usage is TRBV18 and J usage is TRBJ2-7; 7 positions agree with TRBD1. The V and J ends lost 4 bases and 4 bases, in that order; junction bases with no gene match: 7. CDR3 length equals 14 residues. CDR1 KGHSH and CDR2 LQKENI come from the germline V gene. This chain's CDR3 is CASSRSGQKYEQYF. CDR3 DNA: TGTGCCAGCTCACGATCGGGACAGAAATACGAGCAGTACTTC.

The gene calls are TRBV6-9 and TRBJ2-3; 12 bases fit TRBD2. The junction had 7 bases not matched to a gene; V was cut back by 10 bases and J by 2 bases. Looked up from germline, CDR1 is MNHGY and CDR2 is SVAAGI. The CDR3 loop spans 15 amino acids. CDR3 nucleotides: TGTGCCAATCGACTAGCGGGAGCCATCACAGATACGCAGTATTTT. Translation: CANRLAGAITDTQYF.

The chain employs TRBV10-2 and TRBJ2-4, with D tentatively TRBD2 (7 bases). This CDR3 spans 18 amino acids. Deletions cut 5 bases from V and 0 bases from J, with 20 bases between. The V gene's germline CDR1 is WSHSY and CDR2 SAAADI. The CDR3: CASSLSHRGARAKNIQYF. The CDR3 bases are TGCGCCAGCAGTTTAAGTCATCGGGGGGCTAGAGCCAAAAACATTCAGTACTTC.

The chain uses TRBV5-1 and TRBJ2-7; 7 positions agree with TRBD1. Germline values: CDR1 SGHRS, CDR2 YFSETQ. The V and J ends lost 2 bases and 4 bases, in that order; junction bases with no gene match: 6. This CDR3 is 14 amino acids long. The CDR3 is CASSLSGQIYEQYF. The CDR3 DNA is TGCGCCAGCAGCTTATCGGGACAGATTTACGAGCAGTACTTC. Full variable domain (rest looked up from reference TRBV5-1 and TRBJ2-7): KAGVTQTPRYLIKTRGQQVTLSCSPISGHRSVSWYQQTPGQGLQFLFEYFSETQRNKGNFPGRFSGRQFSNSRSEMNVSTLELGDSALYLCASSLSGQIYEQYFGPGTRLTVT.

The V call is TRBV5-1, the J call TRBJ2-1, with 12 positions matching TRBD2. CDR1 SGHRS and CDR2 YFSETQ come from the germline V gene. V shed 7 bases, J shed 9 bases, and the junction held 11 bases outside the gene matches. CDR3 length: 15 amino acids. CDR3 DNA sequence: TGCGCCAGCGGCCCGAGGACTAGCGGGAATCGTGAGCAGTTCTTC. It yields the protein CASGPRTSGNREQFF.

This clone was seen a single time. This chain joins TRBV4-2 and TRBJ1-5; 10 bases match TRBD1. Germline trimming cut 0 bases from V and 7 bases from J; bases unmatched to any gene: 3. There are 15 residues in the CDR3. Germline CDR1 reads LGHNA; CDR2 reads YNFKEQ. The CDR3 DNA follows: TGTGCCAGCAGCCAAGATGGACAGGGGGAACAGCCCCAGCATTTT. Amino acid sequence: CASSQDGQGEQPQHF.

The chain carries TRBV19 and TRBJ1-4; 9 bases fit TRBD1. V shed 9 bases, J shed 3 bases, and the junction held 17 bases outside the gene matches. There are 18 residues in the CDR3. Germline V gene data show CDR1 as LNHDA and CDR2 as SQIVND (reference sequence). The CDR3 DNA reads as TGTGCCAGCAAGAGGGCCCACAGGGGGCACTCGCCTAATGAAAAACTGTTTTTT. This gives the protein CASKRAHRGHSPNEKLFF.

The rearrangement links TRBV29-1 to TRBJ2-1; tentative D call: TRBD1 (5 bases). The CDR3 spans 10 residues. Trimming pared 4 bases from V and 12 bases from J, leaving 10 bases between. Germline V gene lookup returns CDR1 SQVTM and CDR2 ANQGSEA. CDR3 residues: CSVGQGGQFF. In nucleotides, the CDR3 is TGCAGCGTTGGTCAGGGCGGGCAGTTCTTC.

The chain recombines TRBV18 with TRBJ1-3, with unresolved D. Germline-derived CDR1 and CDR2 are KGHSH and LQKENI. V was clipped by 6 bases and J by 0 bases, with 12 bases between them. The CDR3 is 15 residues long. CDR3 nucleotides: TGTGCCAGCTCCCACCCGGGTAGCTCTGGAAACACCATATATTTT. The encoded protein is CASSHPGSSGNTIYF.

This chain links TRBV10-3 with TRBJ2-5; D not resolved. The V end lost 4 bases, the J end lost 4 bases, and 10 bases lay between the germline ends. Germline V gives CDR1 ENHRY, CDR2 SYGVKD. The CDR3 loop spans 13 amino acids. CDR3 residues: CAISANSGETQYF. The CDR3, as DNA: TGTGCCATCAGTGCCAATTCAGGAGAGACCCAGTACTTC.

This clone was observed a handful of times. The chain recombines TRBV28 with TRBJ2-6, with a weak D call TRBD1 (7 bases). The germline CDR1 and CDR2 sequences are MDHEN and SYDVKM. The CDR3 extends over 14 amino acids. V was trimmed by 11 bases and J by 0 bases, leaving 11 bases between them. The CDR3 loop reads CAAGGPSGANVLTF. CDR3 in DNA: TGTGCCGCAGGGGGGCCCTCTGGGGCCAACGTCCTGACTTTC.

This clone was observed a few times. CDR3 loop: CASSTRLAGAPEQFF. CDR3 sequence (DNA): TGTGCCAGTAGTACCCGACTAGCGGGAGCTCCTGAGCAGTTCTTC. V and J are TRBV19 and TRBJ2-1; TRBD2 agrees at 12 bases. The CDR3 extends over 15 amino acids. V gave up 4 bases and J gave up 9 bases; unmatched junction bases: 7. Germline CDR1 LNHDA, CDR2 SQIVND (reference sequence).

The gene calls are TRBV28 and TRBJ1-2; D is possibly TRBD1 (5 bases). The V gene lost 10 bases and the J gene lost 1 base, with 7 bases spanning the gap. The CDR3 spans 11 residues. The V gene's germline CDR1 is MDHEN and CDR2 SYDVKM. The CDR3 region is CATDSNYGYTF. The CDR3 DNA reads as TGTGCCACAGACAGTAACTATGGCTACACCTTC.

The genes are TRBV29-1 and TRBJ1-1; 7 positions agree with TRBD1. Losses at the gene ends were 2 bases for V and 6 bases for J; bases not matched to a gene: 6. The CDR3 is 13 amino acids. CDR1 is SQVTM, CDR2 ANQGSEA, per germline. DNA of the CDR3: TGCAGCGTTGAACTTGACAGGGCGGCTGAAGCTTTCTTT. Translated: CSVELDRAAEAFF.

The gene calls are TRBV6-6 and TRBJ1-4; 9 bases are shared with TRBD1. The V segment lost 6 bases and the J segment 5 bases; nucleotides outside the gene matches: 4. Germline-derived CDR1 and CDR2 are MNHNY and SVGAGI (reference sequence). CDR3 length: 14 amino acids. The CDR3 DNA reads TGTGCCAGCAGCCGACAGGGGGGAAATGAAAAACTGTTTTTT. It is translated as CASSRQGGNEKLFF.

This clone showed up just a few times. The chain joins TRBV18 to TRBJ2-1; 7 bases agree with TRBD1. The V and J ends lost 3 bases and 4 bases, in that order; junction bases with no gene match: 9. CDR3 size: 16 residues. Germline CDR1 KGHSH, CDR2 LQKENI. The CDR3 sequence: CASSPPRDSLYNEQFF. CDR3 nucleotide sequence: TGTGCCAGCTCACCTCCAAGGGACAGTCTATACAATGAGCAGTTCTTC.

CDR3 protein: CASSVASGGYNEQFF. Here the CDR3 DNA reads TGTGCCAGCAGCGTAGCAAGCGGGGGCTACAATGAGCAGTTCTTC. The rearrangement joins TRBV9 to TRBJ2-1, with 8 bases fitting TRBD2. J was trimmed by 3 bases and V by 0 bases; bases with no gene match: 2. The CDR3 covers 15 residues. Per the germline V gene, CDR1 is SGDLS and CDR2 is YYNGEE.